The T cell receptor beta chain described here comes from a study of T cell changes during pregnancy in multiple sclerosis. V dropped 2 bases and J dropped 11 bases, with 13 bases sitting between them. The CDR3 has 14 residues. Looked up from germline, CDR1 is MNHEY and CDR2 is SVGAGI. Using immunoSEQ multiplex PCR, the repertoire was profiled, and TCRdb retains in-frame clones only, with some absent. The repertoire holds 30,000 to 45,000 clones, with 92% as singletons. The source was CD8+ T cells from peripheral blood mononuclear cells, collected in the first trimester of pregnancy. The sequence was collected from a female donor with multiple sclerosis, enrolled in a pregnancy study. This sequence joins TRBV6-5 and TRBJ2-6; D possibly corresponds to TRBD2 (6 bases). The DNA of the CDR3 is TGTGCCAGCAGTTACGGAGGGATACGGGACGTCCTGACTTTC. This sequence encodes CASSYGGIRDVLTF.